These T cell receptor beta chains were read from a single sample in a study of naive and memory T cell subsets. MiXCR, applied by TCRdb to the UMI-ligation and nested PCR reads, yields one record per CDR3 protein. The sample contains roughly 100,000 distinct CDR3 sequences, 14% of which appear only once. Source material: naive CD8+ T cells from blood. These receptors were taken from a human donor in good health. CDR3s include the opening cysteine and the closing phenylalanine or tryptophan. Fields, in order: V gene, clone size, J gene, D gene, CDR3 DNA, CDR3 protein. A D gene is named only where the DNA matches it firmly. The size entry is marked missing in some rows and otherwise reads once, few, many or a size class.

v_gene: TRBV4-3
abundance: many
j_gene: TRBJ2-7
d_gene: -
CDR3nt: TGCGCCAGCAGCCAAGTGGCTGACTTATCCTACGAGCAGTACTTC
CDR3aa: CASSQVADLSYEQYF

v_gene: TRBV6-1
abundance: few
j_gene: TRBJ2-7
d_gene: TRBD1
CDR3nt: TGTGCCAGCGCGACAGGGGCGCGGGAGCAGTACTTC
CDR3aa: CASATGAREQYF

v_gene: TRBV2
abundance: few
j_gene: TRBJ1-1
d_gene: -
CDR3nt: TGTGCCAGCAGTGTTGTTGTTGGAGAGAACACTGAAGCTTTCTTT
CDR3aa: CASSVVVGENTEAFF

v_gene: TRBV4-3
abundance: -
j_gene: TRBJ1-6
d_gene: -
CDR3nt: TGCGCCAGCAGCCAAGATTCAGGTCTTTCACCCCTCCACTTT
CDR3aa: CASSQDSGLSPLHF

v_gene: TRBV5-4
abundance: many
j_gene: TRBJ2-7
d_gene: -
CDR3nt: TGTGCCAGCAGCTTGGGCAGGCCGGGCGACGAGCAGTACTTC
CDR3aa: CASSLGRPGDEQYF

v_gene: TRBV10-3
abundance: once
j_gene: TRBJ1-5
d_gene: -
CDR3nt: TGTGCCATCAACGATGACAGGTTGGGTCAGCCCCAGCATTTT
CDR3aa: CAINDDRLGQPQHF

v_gene: TRBV11-1
abundance: once
j_gene: TRBJ2-2
d_gene: -
CDR3nt: TGTGCCAGCCGATCCAACACCGGGGAGCTGTTTTTT
CDR3aa: CASRSNTGELFF

v_gene: TRBV28
abundance: many
j_gene: TRBJ1-1
d_gene: -
CDR3nt: TGTGCCAGCTCTCGGTTAGGGGGGCAGGGCACTGAAGCTTTCTTT
CDR3aa: CASSRLGGQGTEAFF

v_gene: TRBV19
abundance: -
j_gene: TRBJ1-1
d_gene: -
CDR3nt: TGTGCCAGTACTCTAACCCTGTACACTGAAGCTTTCTTT
CDR3aa: CASTLTLYTEAFF

v_gene: TRBV30
abundance: -
j_gene: TRBJ2-1
d_gene: -
CDR3nt: TGTGCCTGGAGGGCGGGATCCGCCAATGAGCAGTTCTTC
CDR3aa: CAWRAGSANEQFF

v_gene: TRBV4-2
abundance: few
j_gene: TRBJ2-3
d_gene: TRBD2
CDR3nt: TGTGCCAGCAGCGGAGCTAGCGGGGGGGCGCCAGATACGCAGTATTTT
CDR3aa: CASSGASGGAPDTQYF

v_gene: TRBV13
abundance: many
j_gene: TRBJ1-1
d_gene: -
CDR3nt: TGTGCCAGCACCCCGCCCTTACAGGGCGAAGCTTTCTTT
CDR3aa: CASTPPLQGEAFF

v_gene: TRBV6-1
abundance: few
j_gene: TRBJ2-3
d_gene: TRBD2
CDR3nt: TGTGCCAGCGATCTAGCGGGAGTACGGCGCACAGATACGCAGTATTTT
CDR3aa: CASDLAGVRRTDTQYF

v_gene: TRBV11-2
abundance: many
j_gene: TRBJ2-3
d_gene: -
CDR3nt: TGTGCCAGCAGCTTAGAAGGCCAGGCCACAGATACGCAGTATTTT
CDR3aa: CASSLEGQATDTQYF

v_gene: TRBV6-2/TRBV6-3
abundance: -
j_gene: TRBJ1-1
d_gene: -
CDR3nt: TGTGCCAGCACTAGGGGAGCGGATTCTGAAGCTTTCTTT
CDR3aa: CASTRGADSEAFF

v_gene: TRBV30
abundance: -
j_gene: TRBJ1-4
d_gene: -
CDR3nt: TGTGACTGGAGTCAGGGAAATATCCAAAAACTGTTTTTT
CDR3aa: CDWSQGNIQKLFF

v_gene: TRBV3-1
abundance: -
j_gene: TRBJ2-4
d_gene: -
CDR3nt: TGTGCCAGCAGCCAAGATGTGGAGGTGGCCAAAAACATTCAGTACTTC
CDR3aa: CASSQDVEVAKNIQYF

v_gene: TRBV12-3/TRBV12-4
abundance: many
j_gene: TRBJ1-1
d_gene: -
CDR3nt: TGTGCCAGCAGCCCTTGGTTGGAGGGTTTGGGCACTGAAGCTTTCTTT
CDR3aa: CASSPWLEGLGTEAFF

v_gene: TRBV29-1
abundance: -
j_gene: TRBJ2-1
d_gene: -
CDR3nt: TGCAGCGTTGAAGCTACCGGGACCGAGCAGTTCTTC
CDR3aa: CSVEATGTEQFF

v_gene: TRBV29-1
abundance: many
j_gene: TRBJ2-7
d_gene: -
CDR3nt: TGCAGCGTGGAAGACAGCTTCTACGAGCAGTACTTC
CDR3aa: CSVEDSFYEQYF

v_gene: TRBV29-1
abundance: many
j_gene: TRBJ1-1
d_gene: -
CDR3nt: TGCAGCGCCTACCCAGACGGTGAAGCTTTCTTT
CDR3aa: CSAYPDGEAFF

v_gene: TRBV3-1
abundance: few
j_gene: TRBJ1-4
d_gene: -
CDR3nt: TGTGCCAGCAGCTCCCGGGCCTTCGCAACTAATGAAAAACTGTTTTTT
CDR3aa: CASSSRAFATNEKLFF

v_gene: TRBV12-3/TRBV12-4
abundance: -
j_gene: TRBJ2-7
d_gene: -
CDR3nt: TGTGCCAGCAACCTCGGCGGGCTCGGCGAGCAGTACTTC
CDR3aa: CASNLGGLGEQYF

v_gene: TRBV20-1
abundance: once
j_gene: TRBJ2-5
d_gene: TRBD1
CDR3nt: TGCAGTGCTAGAATGGGGACAGGGGGACAAGAGACCCAGTACTTC
CDR3aa: CSARMGTGGQETQYF

v_gene: TRBV5-6
abundance: many
j_gene: TRBJ1-5
d_gene: -
CDR3nt: TGTGCCAGCAGCTTTGGTGGACGGAACCCCAATCAGCCCCAGCATTTT
CDR3aa: CASSFGGRNPNQPQHF

v_gene: TRBV11-3
abundance: once
j_gene: TRBJ2-1
d_gene: -
CDR3nt: TGTGCCAGCAGCTCCTTGGGCGGTAAGCAGTTCTTC
CDR3aa: CASSSLGGKQFF

v_gene: TRBV9
abundance: few
j_gene: TRBJ2-5
d_gene: TRBD2
CDR3nt: TGTGCCAGCAGCGTAGCTAGCGGGAGTTCGGAGACCCAGTACTTC
CDR3aa: CASSVASGSSETQYF

v_gene: TRBV7-8
abundance: -
j_gene: TRBJ2-1
d_gene: -
CDR3nt: TGTGCCAGCAGATTCACAGGCCCCCCCTCTAGGGATGAGCAGTTCTTC
CDR3aa: CASRFTGPPSRDEQFF

v_gene: TRBV10-2
abundance: -
j_gene: TRBJ1-2
d_gene: TRBD1
CDR3nt: TGCGCCACCCGGGACAGCCAAGCTAACTATGGCTACACCTTC
CDR3aa: CATRDSQANYGYTF

v_gene: TRBV28
abundance: -
j_gene: TRBJ2-2
d_gene: -
CDR3nt: TGTGCCAGCAGTGCTATGGTTTTCGGGGAGCTGTTTTTT
CDR3aa: CASSAMVFGELFF

v_gene: TRBV6-2/TRBV6-3
abundance: -
j_gene: TRBJ2-2
d_gene: -
CDR3nt: TGTGCCAGCAGTTACTCGTTGGAAAAGTCCTTTAACACCGGGGAGCTGTTTTTT
CDR3aa: CASSYSLEKSFNTGELFF

v_gene: TRBV29-1
abundance: few
j_gene: TRBJ2-2
d_gene: -
CDR3nt: TGCAGCGCAGATAGGAACACCGGGGAGCTGTTTTTT
CDR3aa: CSADRNTGELFF

v_gene: TRBV13
abundance: few
j_gene: TRBJ2-1
d_gene: -
CDR3nt: TGTGCCAGCAGCTCGGGCTATGAGCAGTTCTTC
CDR3aa: CASSSGYEQFF

v_gene: TRBV3-1
abundance: -
j_gene: TRBJ1-1
d_gene: TRBD1
CDR3nt: TGTGCCAGCAGCCAAGATCGGGGGACAGGGAGAGCTTTCTTT
CDR3aa: CASSQDRGTGRAFF

v_gene: TRBV5-6
abundance: -
j_gene: TRBJ1-5
d_gene: -
CDR3nt: TGTGCCAGCAGCTTGTTAGCTGGGGGGATTGGCAATCAGCCCCAGCATTTT
CDR3aa: CASSLLAGGIGNQPQHF

v_gene: TRBV12-3/TRBV12-4
abundance: -
j_gene: TRBJ2-1
d_gene: TRBD2
CDR3nt: TGTGCCAGCAGTCGCCCCGGGACTAGCATCCACAATGAGCAGTTCTTC
CDR3aa: CASSRPGTSIHNEQFF

v_gene: TRBV27
abundance: few
j_gene: TRBJ2-1
d_gene: -
CDR3nt: TGTGCCAGCAGCCCTAATGGGCCAATGGCCGCTAATGAGCAGTTCTTC
CDR3aa: CASSPNGPMAANEQFF

v_gene: TRBV5-1
abundance: few
j_gene: TRBJ2-1
d_gene: TRBD1
CDR3nt: TGCGCCAGCAGCACGACTCCGGGACAGGGGAGGGATGAGCAGTTCTTC
CDR3aa: CASSTTPGQGRDEQFF

v_gene: TRBV25-1
abundance: many
j_gene: TRBJ2-5
d_gene: -
CDR3nt: TGTGCCAGCAGTGACGGGTACCAAGAGACCCAGTACTTC
CDR3aa: CASSDGYQETQYF

v_gene: TRBV12-3/TRBV12-4
abundance: -
j_gene: TRBJ1-5
d_gene: -
CDR3nt: TGTGCCAGCAATGGGCAGACTCGCCATCAGCCCCAGCATTTT
CDR3aa: CASNGQTRHQPQHF

v_gene: TRBV11-2
abundance: many
j_gene: TRBJ1-1
d_gene: -
CDR3nt: TGTGCCAGCAGCTTAGGGGGGATGGGAGCTTTCTTT
CDR3aa: CASSLGGMGAFF

v_gene: TRBV12-3/TRBV12-4
abundance: -
j_gene: TRBJ2-5
d_gene: TRBD2
CDR3nt: TGTGCCAGCAGCTCCGACCCCGTGGGAGGGGAGACCCAGTACTTC
CDR3aa: CASSSDPVGGETQYF

v_gene: TRBV2
abundance: -
j_gene: TRBJ2-1
d_gene: -
CDR3nt: TGTGCCAGCAACGCTCGTGCTTTCGGTGAGCAGTTCTTC
CDR3aa: CASNARAFGEQFF

v_gene: TRBV9
abundance: few
j_gene: TRBJ2-7
d_gene: -
CDR3nt: TGTGCCAGCAGCGTAGAGGTCAGGGGGGACTACGAGCAGTACTTC
CDR3aa: CASSVEVRGDYEQYF

v_gene: TRBV7-9
abundance: -
j_gene: TRBJ1-3
d_gene: -
CDR3nt: TGTGCCAGCACCTTAGAAGAACGGACAGTTGGAAACACCATATATTTT
CDR3aa: CASTLEERTVGNTIYF

v_gene: TRBV29-1
abundance: few
j_gene: TRBJ2-7
d_gene: -
CDR3nt: TGCAGCGCCCGACCCGGGACCGCCATGGGAAACCTCTACGAGCAGTACTTC
CDR3aa: CSARPGTAMGNLYEQYF

v_gene: TRBV5-1
abundance: few
j_gene: TRBJ2-7
d_gene: TRBD1
CDR3nt: TGCGCCAGCAGCCCCAGACAGGGCTCCTACGAGCAGTACTTC
CDR3aa: CASSPRQGSYEQYF

v_gene: TRBV20-1
abundance: few
j_gene: TRBJ1-5
d_gene: -
CDR3nt: TGCAGTGCTAGAGTCGGAGGGAGCAATCAGCCCCAGCATTTT
CDR3aa: CSARVGGSNQPQHF

v_gene: TRBV29-1
abundance: few
j_gene: TRBJ2-5
d_gene: TRBD1
CDR3nt: TGCAGCGTGGGGGACAGGCCGCGGGAGACCCAGTACTTC
CDR3aa: CSVGDRPRETQYF

v_gene: TRBV10-3
abundance: many
j_gene: TRBJ1-1
d_gene: -
CDR3nt: TGTGCCATCAGTAACGCCGACAGCCTAATGAACACTGAAGCTTTCTTT
CDR3aa: CAISNADSLMNTEAFF

v_gene: TRBV6-5
abundance: -
j_gene: TRBJ1-2
d_gene: -
CDR3nt: TGTGCCAGCAGTTACTCGCAGAGGAGCATACCTAACTATGGCTACACCTTC
CDR3aa: CASSYSQRSIPNYGYTF

v_gene: TRBV7-9
abundance: -
j_gene: TRBJ2-7
d_gene: -
CDR3nt: TGTGCCAGCAGCTCCATAAAAGGGTTTAACGAGCAGTACTTC
CDR3aa: CASSSIKGFNEQYF

v_gene: TRBV7-6
abundance: many
j_gene: TRBJ1-1
d_gene: -
CDR3nt: TGTGCCAGCAGCTTAGCGGAAGCCATGAACACTGAAGCTTTCTTT
CDR3aa: CASSLAEAMNTEAFF